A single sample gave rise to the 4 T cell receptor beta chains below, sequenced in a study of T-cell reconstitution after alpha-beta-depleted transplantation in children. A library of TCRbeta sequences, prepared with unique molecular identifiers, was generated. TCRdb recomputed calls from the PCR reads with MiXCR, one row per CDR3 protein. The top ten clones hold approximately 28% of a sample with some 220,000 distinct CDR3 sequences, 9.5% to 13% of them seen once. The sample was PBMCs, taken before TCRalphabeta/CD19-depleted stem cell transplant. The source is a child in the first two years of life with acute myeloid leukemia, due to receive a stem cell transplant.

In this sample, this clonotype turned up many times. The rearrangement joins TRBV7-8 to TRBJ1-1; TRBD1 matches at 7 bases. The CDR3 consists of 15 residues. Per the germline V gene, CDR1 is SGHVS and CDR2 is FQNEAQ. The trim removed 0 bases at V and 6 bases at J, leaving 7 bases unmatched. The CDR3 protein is CASSLALDRVAEAFF. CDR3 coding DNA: TGTGCCAGCAGCTTAGCGCTAGACAGGGTTGCTGAAGCTTTCTTT.

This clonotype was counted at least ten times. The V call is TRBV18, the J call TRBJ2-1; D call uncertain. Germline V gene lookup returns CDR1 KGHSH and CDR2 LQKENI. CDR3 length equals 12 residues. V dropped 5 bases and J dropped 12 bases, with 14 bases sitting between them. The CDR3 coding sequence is TGTGCCAGCTCAACCACGGACCCGAGGCAGTTCTTC. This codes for CASSTTDPRQFF.

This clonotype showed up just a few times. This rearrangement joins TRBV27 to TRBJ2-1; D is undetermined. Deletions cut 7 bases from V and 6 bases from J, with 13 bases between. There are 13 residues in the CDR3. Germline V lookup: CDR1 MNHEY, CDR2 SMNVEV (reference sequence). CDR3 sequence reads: CASTIPGRNEQFF. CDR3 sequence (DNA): TGTGCCAGCACAATCCCCGGGCGCAATGAGCAGTTCTTC.

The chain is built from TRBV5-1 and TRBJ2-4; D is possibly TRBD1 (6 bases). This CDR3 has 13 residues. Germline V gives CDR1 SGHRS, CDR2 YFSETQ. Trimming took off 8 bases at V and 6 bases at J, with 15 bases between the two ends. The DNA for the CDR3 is TGCGCCAGTTTGGACAGCTCCATAAACATTCAGTACTTC. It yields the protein CASLDSSINIQYF.